Below, one TCR beta chain is given with its context. Its antigen remains undetermined. There are no base qualities to consult, and no much larger clone falls within one base. V is cut back by 5 bases and J by 3 bases, with 6 bases in the junction unmatched. Spanning cysteine to phenylalanine, the CDR3 consists of 15 amino acids. The sequence is cut down to CDR3 DNA, 45 bases in frame from base 1. From the germline V gene (reference sequence), CDR1 is SEHNR and CDR2 is FQNEAQ. This sample is part of a study of cytomegalovirus exposure and HLA in healthy donors (dated by TCRdb to about 2017). The study in broad terms: The 670 or so repertoires of the first cohort and the roughly 120 validation repertoires were produced on the same platform, according to a later analysis. A separate validation cohort of about 110 different subjects was used in addition to the approximately 610-subject first cohort. To predict cytomegalovirus infection status, the study brought together high-throughput TCR immunosequencing, statistical association of individual TCRs with disease status, and machine learning. The study was designed to test whether signatures of past pathogen exposure could be identified by cataloging public T cell receptors.

Beyond this particular receptor, the publication reports: Most TCR sequences were seen in very few donors, while some public TCRs were found in many individuals. A later analysis lacked HLA typing for the validation cohort, so it scored co-occurrence in that cohort across all 110 or so repertoires. In both the original and validation cohorts, the classifier was reported to diagnose cytomegalovirus status with high specificity and sensitivity. The study gave a list of over 150 TCR beta chains associated with cytomegalovirus. A later analysis found that TCRs clustered in the first cohort also tended to co-occur in the 120 or so validation repertoires, with approximately 94% of cluster scores above 0. In vitro tests confirmed that three of the cytomegalovirus-associated TCR beta chains recognize cytomegalovirus antigens. The authors suggested that the approach could potentially be extended to other disease states and immunological phenotypes.

The donors belonged to the validation cohort of over a hundred subjects, which was separate from the approximately 700-subject first cohort. The library was prepared using the immunoSEQ multiplex PCR assay. Turning to the authors' computational methods: A statistical classification framework was built to diagnose cytomegalovirus status from the catalog of TCR beta chain sequences. TCRdb took over this immuneACCESS table, retaining in-frame rearrangements with V and J assigned. Such tables are incomplete; in checked studies, under half of the missing clones stem from an unresolved V gene, and the remainder is unexplained. D and trimming were read from the DNA, whereas the V and J calls and clone size are those reported in that table. The sample includes over 250,000 clones, with approximately 83% observed a single time. Jointly, the top ten make up 0.9% to 1.1% of the sample.

This receptor was taken from a woman younger than 35 in good health and CMV-seronegative. The material sequenced was PBMCs. The receptor chain draws on TRBV7-9 and TRBJ1-4; the junction holds 7 bases that match TRBD1. DNA sequence: TGTGCCAGCAGCCCACGGGACAGCCCTAATGAAAAACTGTTTTTT. This sequence encodes CASSPRDSPNEKLFF.